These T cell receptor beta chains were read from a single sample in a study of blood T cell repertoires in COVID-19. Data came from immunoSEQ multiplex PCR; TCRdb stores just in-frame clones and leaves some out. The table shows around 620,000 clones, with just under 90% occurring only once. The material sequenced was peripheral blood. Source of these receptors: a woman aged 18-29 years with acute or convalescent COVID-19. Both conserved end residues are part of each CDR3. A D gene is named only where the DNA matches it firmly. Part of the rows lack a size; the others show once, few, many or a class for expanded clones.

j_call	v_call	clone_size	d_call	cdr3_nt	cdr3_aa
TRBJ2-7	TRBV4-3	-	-	TGCGCCAGCAGCCAAGATCTCTCGGACGAGCAGTACTTC	CASSQDLSDEQYF
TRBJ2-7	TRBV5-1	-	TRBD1	TGCGCCAGCAGCTCGATCCGGGACAGCTCCTACGAGCAGTACTTC	CASSSIRDSSYEQYF
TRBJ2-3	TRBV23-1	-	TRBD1	TGCGCCAGCAGTGAACCGGGACAGGGGGAGACAGATACGCAGTATTTT	CASSEPGQGETDTQYF
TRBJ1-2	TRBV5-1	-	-	TGCGCCAGCAGCTTGGTAGTAGCAGGGCATGGCTACACCTTC	CASSLVVAGHGYTF
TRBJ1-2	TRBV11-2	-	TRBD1	TGTGCCAGCAGCCGCGCGCCCTTGGGACAGCACCTAATCTATGGCTACACCTTC	CASSRAPLGQHLIYGYTF
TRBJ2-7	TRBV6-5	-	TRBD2	TGTGCCAGCACTCCCTGGGGGGGCTACGAGCAGTACTTC	CASTPWGGYEQYF
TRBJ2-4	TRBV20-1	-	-	TGCAGTGCTAGTAGAGATTTCCTAGCCAAAAACATTCAGTACTTC	CSASRDFLAKNIQYF
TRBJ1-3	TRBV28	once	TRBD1	TGTGCCAGCATCCAGGGGGGCTCTGGAAACACCATATATTTT	CASIQGGSGNTIYF
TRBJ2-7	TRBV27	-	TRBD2	TGTGCCAGCAGTTTACCCCCTATCGGGGGGGCCTACGAGCAGTACTTC	CASSLPPIGGAYEQYF
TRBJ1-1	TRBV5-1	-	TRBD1	TGCGCCAGCAGCCCACCAGCAGGGGGCACTGAAGCTTTCTTT	CASSPPAGGTEAFF
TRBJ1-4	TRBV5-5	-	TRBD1	TGTGCCAGCAGCCGGACAGGGGTGAGGACTAATGAAAAACTGTTTTTT	CASSRTGVRTNEKLFF
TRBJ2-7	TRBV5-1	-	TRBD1	TGCGCCAGCAGCTTGGTTACAGGGGGCAGCTCCTACGAGCAGTACTTC	CASSLVTGGSSYEQYF
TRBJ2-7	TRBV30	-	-	TGTGCCTGGAGTTCCCTTCATAACAGGGGACTCTACGAGCAGTACTTC	CAWSSLHNRGLYEQYF